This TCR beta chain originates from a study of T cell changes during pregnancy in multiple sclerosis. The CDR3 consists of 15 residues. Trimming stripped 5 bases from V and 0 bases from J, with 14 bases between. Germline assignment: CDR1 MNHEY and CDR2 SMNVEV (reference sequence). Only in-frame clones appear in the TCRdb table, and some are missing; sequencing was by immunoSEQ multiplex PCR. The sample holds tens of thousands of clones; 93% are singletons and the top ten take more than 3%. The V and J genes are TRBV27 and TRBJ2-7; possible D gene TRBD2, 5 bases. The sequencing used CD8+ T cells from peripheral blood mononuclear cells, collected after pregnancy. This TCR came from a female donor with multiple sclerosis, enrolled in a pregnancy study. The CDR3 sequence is CASSPLGGDSYEQYF. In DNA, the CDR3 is TGTGCCAGCAGTCCCCTCGGAGGAGACTCCTACGAGCAGTACTTC.